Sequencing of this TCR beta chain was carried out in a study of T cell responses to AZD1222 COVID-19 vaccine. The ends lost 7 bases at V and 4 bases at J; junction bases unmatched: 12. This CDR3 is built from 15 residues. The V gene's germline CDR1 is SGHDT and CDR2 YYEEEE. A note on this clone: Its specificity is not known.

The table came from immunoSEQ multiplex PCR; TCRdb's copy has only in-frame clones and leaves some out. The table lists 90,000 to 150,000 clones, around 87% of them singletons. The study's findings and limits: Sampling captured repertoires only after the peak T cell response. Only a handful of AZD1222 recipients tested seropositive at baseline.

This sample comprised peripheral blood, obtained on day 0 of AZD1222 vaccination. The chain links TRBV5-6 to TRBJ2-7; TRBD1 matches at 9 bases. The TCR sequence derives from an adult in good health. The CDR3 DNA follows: TGTGCCAGCTCGACACCGGGACAGGGCCGTTACGAGCAGTACTTC. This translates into CASSTPGQGRYEQYF.